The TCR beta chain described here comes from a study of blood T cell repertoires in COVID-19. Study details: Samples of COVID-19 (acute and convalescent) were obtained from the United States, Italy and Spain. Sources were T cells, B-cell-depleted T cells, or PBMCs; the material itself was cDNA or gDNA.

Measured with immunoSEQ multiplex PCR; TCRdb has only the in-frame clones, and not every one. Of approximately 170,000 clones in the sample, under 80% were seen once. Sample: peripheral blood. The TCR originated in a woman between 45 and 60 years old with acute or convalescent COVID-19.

CDR3 region: CASSPQGIGELFF. CDR3 coding DNA: TGTGCCAGCAGCCCTCAGGGGATCGGGGAGCTGTTTTTT. V usage is TRBV11-3 and J usage is TRBJ2-2; possibly TRBD1 for D (6 bases). The CDR3 has 13 residues. Germline CDR1 and CDR2: SGHNT and YENEEA. V lost 5 bases and J lost 7, with 11 bases in between.